This T cell receptor beta chain was retrieved from a study of cytomegalovirus exposure and HLA in healthy donors. The CDR3 runs 14 residues. The V end was cut by 3 bases, the J end by 8 bases, with 13 bases between. From germline, CDR1 is MDHEN and CDR2 SYDVKM. Comments on this clone: Its antigen is currently unknown.

13 Jbeta primers and 60 Vbeta primers were used for the PCR. Method: immunoSEQ multiplex PCR; TCRdb's copy keeps in-frame clones and lacks some. In the table there are 140,000 or so clones, about 80% of which are singletons. Study conclusions and caveats: TCR beta V- and J-gene trimming, according to a later analysis, was linked to a missense DCLRE1C variant. The study assumed roughly uniform donor sequencing depth for presence/absence analyses. In a later analysis, the majority of CMV-associated beta chains seemingly showed HLA restriction.

The receptor was isolated from a female donor in good health and CMV-seronegative. Specimen: PBMCs. The chain links TRBV28 to TRBJ1-4, with D maybe TRBD1 (6 bases). The CDR3 sequence is CASSLGQRGEKLFF. The CDR3 DNA reads TGTGCCAGCAGTTTGGGGCAGAGGGGGGAAAAACTGTTTTTT.